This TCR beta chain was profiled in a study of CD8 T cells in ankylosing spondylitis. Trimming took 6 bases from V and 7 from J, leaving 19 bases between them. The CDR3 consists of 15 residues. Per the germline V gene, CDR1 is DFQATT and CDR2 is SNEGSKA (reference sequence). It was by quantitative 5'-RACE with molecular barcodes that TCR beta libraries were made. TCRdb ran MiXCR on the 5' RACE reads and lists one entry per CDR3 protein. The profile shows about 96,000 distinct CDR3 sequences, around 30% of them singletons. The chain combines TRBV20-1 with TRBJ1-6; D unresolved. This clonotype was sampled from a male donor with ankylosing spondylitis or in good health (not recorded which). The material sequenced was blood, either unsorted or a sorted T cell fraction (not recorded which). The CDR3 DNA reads TGCAGTGCGAGAAGGTCGGGGTATGGAAATTCACCCCTCCACTTT. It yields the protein CSARRSGYGNSPLHF.